This note documents a single T cell receptor (beta chain) sequence. Its antigen remains unidentified. This record comes from a study of T cells expressing NK-cell markers. Study-level results: Each of about 6 donors carried dominant NKG2C+ clonotypes accounting for roughly 1.0-7.0% of CD8+ T cells. The study left the HCMV specificity of expanded NKG2C+ T cell clones unresolved. The CD3+CD56-NKG2C+ fraction was also led by these clonotypes in a few donors.

The CDR3 spans 13 residues. Germline CDR1 MDHEN, CDR2 SYDVKM. The cDNA for TCR beta came from 5'RACE template switching with UMIs. TCRdb reworked the 5' RACE reads into one entry per CDR3 protein, no DNA. The data show around 260,000 distinct CDR3 sequences, and the top ten clones hold 4.2%. The material sequenced was blood T cells: a sorted CD56 or NKG2C T cell subset, CD4+ or CD8+ T cells, or bulk PBMC T cells (not recorded which). V usage is TRBV28 and J usage is TRBJ1-4. This TCR came from a woman aged 18 to 75 in good health. CDR3: CASRTGIWEKLFF.